These 7 T cell receptor beta chains were sequenced from one sample in a study of blood T cell repertoires in COVID-19 (dated by TCRdb to the early 2020s). The receptor library was made with the immunoSEQ multiplex PCR assay. Not all clones reach the TCRdb copy of this immuneACCESS table, which keeps in-frame sequences only. Checked studies attribute under half of the gap to unresolved V genes and leave the rest unexplained. The sample has 85,000 to 95,000 clones on record, about 80% of them singletons. Over 6.5% of the sample lies in the top ten. The sample was peripheral blood. The receptors here all came from a man between 65 and 79 years old with acute or convalescent COVID-19.

The chain joins TRBV4-1 to TRBJ1-4; tentative D call: TRBD1 (6 bases). The CDR3 is 15 residues long. Trimming removed 4 bases from V and 8 bases from J, with 17 bases in between. Germline V gives CDR1 MGHRA, CDR2 YSYEKL. The CDR3 DNA follows: TGCGCCAGCAGCCCCCCCACAGCAGGGGCCGAAAAACTGTTTTTT. Its protein is CASSPPTAGAEKLFF.

This rearrangement joins TRBV27 to TRBJ1-6; no reliable D call. Germline V CDR1 and CDR2: MNHEY, SMNVEV (reference sequence). This CDR3 region has 16 residues. V gave up 0 bases and J gave up 5 bases, with 11 bases separating them. This CDR3 is CASSLSGPRDNSPLHF. CDR3 in DNA: TGTGCCAGCAGTTTATCTGGTCCGAGGGATAATTCACCCCTCCACTTT.

The V call is TRBV27, the J call TRBJ2-2, with 12 nucleotides matching TRBD2. Trimming took 8 bases from V and 5 from J; bases not matched to a gene: 6. The CDR3 has 15 residues. Germline V gene lookup returns CDR1 MNHEY and CDR2 SMNVEV (reference sequence). CDR3 protein: CASCGLAGPTGELFF. The CDR3 nucleotides are TGTGCCAGCTGCGGACTAGCGGGGCCTACCGGGGAGCTGTTTTTT.

J is TRBJ2-1 and V is TRBV19; D unresolved. CDR3 length: 16 residues. CDR1 is LNHDA and CDR2 is SQIVND in the germline V gene (reference sequence). V was trimmed by 5 bases and J by 1 base, leaving 15 bases between them. The CDR3 spells CASSSGHTESYNEQFF. As DNA, the CDR3 is TGTGCCAGTAGTTCTGGGCACACCGAATCCTACAATGAGCAGTTCTTC.

The chain has TRBV19 and TRBJ2-4; maybe TRBD2 (5 bases). Germline loops: CDR1 LNHDA, CDR2 SQIVND (reference sequence). The length of the CDR3 is 14 residues. V lost 1 base and J lost 9, with 13 bases in between. CDR3 sequence: CASSIAGISGIQYF. The CDR3, as DNA: TGTGCCAGTAGTATAGCCGGGATCTCCGGCATTCAGTACTTC.

This sequence joins TRBV28 and TRBJ1-1, with 8 bases identical to TRBD1. Trimming took 4 bases from V and 1 from J; bases not matched to a gene: 5. The germline CDR1 and CDR2 sequences are MDHEN and SYDVKM. The CDR3 is 15 amino acids. CDR3 sequence reads: CASSSGTGGNTEAFF. As DNA, the CDR3 is TGTGCCAGCAGTTCTGGGACAGGAGGGAACACTGAAGCTTTCTTT.

This clone turned up a few times. The chain combines TRBV30 with TRBJ1-3, with D unresolved. The length of the CDR3 is 13 residues. The germline V and J ends were trimmed by 2 bases and 4 bases, with 9 bases remaining between them. Germline CDR1 reads GTSNPN; CDR2 reads SVGIG (reference sequence). The CDR3 nucleotides are TGTGCCTGGAGTCAGGATTCAGGAAACACCATATATTTT. It codes for CAWSQDSGNTIYF.